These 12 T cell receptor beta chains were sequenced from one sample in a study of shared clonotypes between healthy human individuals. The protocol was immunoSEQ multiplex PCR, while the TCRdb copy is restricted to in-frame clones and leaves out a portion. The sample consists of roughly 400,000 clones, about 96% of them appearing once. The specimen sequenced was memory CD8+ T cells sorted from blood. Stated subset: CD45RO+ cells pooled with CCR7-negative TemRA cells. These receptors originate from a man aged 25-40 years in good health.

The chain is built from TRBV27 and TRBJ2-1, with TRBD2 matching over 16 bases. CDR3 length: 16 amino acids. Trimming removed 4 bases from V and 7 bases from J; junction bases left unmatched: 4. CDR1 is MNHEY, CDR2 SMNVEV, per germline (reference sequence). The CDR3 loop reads CASSSPGLAGGNEQFF. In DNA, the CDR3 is TGTGCCAGCAGTTCCCCGGGACTAGCGGGAGGGAATGAGCAGTTCTTC.

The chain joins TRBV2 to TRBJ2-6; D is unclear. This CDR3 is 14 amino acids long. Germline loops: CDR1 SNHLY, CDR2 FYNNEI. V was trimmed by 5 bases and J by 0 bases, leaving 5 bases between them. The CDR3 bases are TGTGCCAGCAGTAGGGACTCTGGGGCCAACGTCCTGACTTTC. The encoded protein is CASSRDSGANVLTF.

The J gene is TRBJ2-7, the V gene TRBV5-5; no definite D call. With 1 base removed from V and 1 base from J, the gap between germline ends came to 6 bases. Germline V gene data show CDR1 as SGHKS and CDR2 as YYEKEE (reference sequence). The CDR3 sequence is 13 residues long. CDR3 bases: TGTGCCAGCAGCTTGCGCAAATCCTACGAGCAGTACTTC. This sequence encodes CASSLRKSYEQYF.

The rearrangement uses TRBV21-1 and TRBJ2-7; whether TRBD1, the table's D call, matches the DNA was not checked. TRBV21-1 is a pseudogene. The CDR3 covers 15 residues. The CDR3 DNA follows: TGTGCCAGCAGCTCAAGAACCCGGACAGGTGACGAGCAGTACTTC. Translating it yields CASSSRTRTGDEQYF.

The CDR3 reads CASSQGTGAGTEAFF. Here the CDR3 DNA reads TGCGCCAGCAGCCAAGGGACAGGGGCGGGGACTGAAGCTTTCTTT. This chain links TRBV4-1 with TRBJ1-1; 9 nucleotides align to TRBD1. Germline V CDR1 and CDR2: MGHRA, YSYEKL. Germline trimming cut 1 base from V and 5 bases from J; bases unmatched to any gene: 5. This CDR3 has 15 amino acids.

DNA for the CDR3: TGTGCCAGCGGCCTTATAGGGGGGGGGACTGAAGCTTTCTTT. Residues: CASGLIGGGTEAFF. The genes are TRBV27 and TRBJ1-1; the D gene is possibly TRBD1 (6 bases). The germline V gene encodes CDR1 MNHEY and CDR2 SMNVEV (reference sequence). This CDR3 is 14 amino acids long. Trimming cost V 8 bases and J 5 bases, with 18 bases left between them.

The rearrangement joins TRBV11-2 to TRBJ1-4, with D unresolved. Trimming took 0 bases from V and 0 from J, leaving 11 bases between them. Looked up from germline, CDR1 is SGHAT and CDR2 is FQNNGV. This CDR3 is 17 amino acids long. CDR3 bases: TGTGCCAGCAGCTTAGACCTACGACGGGCAACTAATGAAAAACTGTTTTTT. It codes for CASSLDLRRATNEKLFF.

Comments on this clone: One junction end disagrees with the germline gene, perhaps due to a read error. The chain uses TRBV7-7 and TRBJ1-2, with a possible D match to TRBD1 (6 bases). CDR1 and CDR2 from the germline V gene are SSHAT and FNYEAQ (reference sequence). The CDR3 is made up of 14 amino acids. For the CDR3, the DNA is TGTGCTAGCAGCTTACAAGGGACATTTTATGGCTACACCTTC. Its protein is CASSLQGTFYGYTF.

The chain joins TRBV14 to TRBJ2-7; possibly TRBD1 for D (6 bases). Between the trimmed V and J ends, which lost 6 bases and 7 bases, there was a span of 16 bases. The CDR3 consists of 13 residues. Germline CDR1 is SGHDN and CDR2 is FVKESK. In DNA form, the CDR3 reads TGTGCCAGCAGTTGGGGGCCTTCGGGGGAGCAGTACTTC. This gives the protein CASSWGPSGEQYF.

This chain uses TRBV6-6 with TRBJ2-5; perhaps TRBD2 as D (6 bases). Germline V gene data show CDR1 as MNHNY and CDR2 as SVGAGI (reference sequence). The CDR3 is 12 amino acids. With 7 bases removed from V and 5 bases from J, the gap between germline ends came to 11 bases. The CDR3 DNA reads TGTGCCAGCACACCCGGGAGTGAGACCCAGTACTTC. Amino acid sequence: CASTPGSETQYF.

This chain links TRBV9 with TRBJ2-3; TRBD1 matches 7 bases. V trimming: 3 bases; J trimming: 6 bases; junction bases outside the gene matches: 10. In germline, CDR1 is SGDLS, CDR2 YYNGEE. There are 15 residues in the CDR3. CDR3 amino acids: CASSASPSTGDTQYF. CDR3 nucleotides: TGTGCCAGCAGCGCCTCACCCTCGACAGGGGATACGCAGTATTTT.

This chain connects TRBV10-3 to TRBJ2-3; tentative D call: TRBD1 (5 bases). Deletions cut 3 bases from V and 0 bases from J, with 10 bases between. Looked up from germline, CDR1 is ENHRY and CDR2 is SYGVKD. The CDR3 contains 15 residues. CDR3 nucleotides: TGTGCCATCAGTGAATCAGGGTCCAGCACAGATACGCAGTATTTT. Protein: CAISESGSSTDTQYF.